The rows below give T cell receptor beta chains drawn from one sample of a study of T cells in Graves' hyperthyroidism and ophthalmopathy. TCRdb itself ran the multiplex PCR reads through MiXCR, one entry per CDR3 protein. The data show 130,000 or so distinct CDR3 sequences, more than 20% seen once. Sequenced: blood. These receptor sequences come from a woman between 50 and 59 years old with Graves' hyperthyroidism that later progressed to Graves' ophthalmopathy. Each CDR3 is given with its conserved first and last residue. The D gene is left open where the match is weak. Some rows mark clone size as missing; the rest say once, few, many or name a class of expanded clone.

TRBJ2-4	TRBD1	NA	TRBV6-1	CASSETGGAKNIQYF	TGTGCCAGCAGTGAAACAGGGGGGGCCAAAAACATTCAGTACTTC
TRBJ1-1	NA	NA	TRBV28	CASSVGVRTEAFF	TGTGCCAGCAGTGTCGGGGTACGAACTGAAGCTTTCTTT
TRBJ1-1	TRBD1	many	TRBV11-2	CASSFGTGNTEAFF	TGTGCCAGCAGCTTCGGGACAGGGAACACTGAAGCTTTCTTT
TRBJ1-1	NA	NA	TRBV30	CAWSVYYSREGTEAFF	TGTGCCTGGAGTGTTTATTACTCCAGGGAGGGCACTGAAGCTTTCTTT
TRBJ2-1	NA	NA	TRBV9	CASSGETDNEQFF	TGTGCCAGCAGCGGGGAGACAGACAATGAGCAGTTCTTC
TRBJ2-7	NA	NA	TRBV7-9	CASSLVGQTYEQYF	TGTGCCAGCAGCTTAGTAGGACAAACCTACGAGCAGTACTTC
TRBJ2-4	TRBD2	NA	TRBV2	CASSELAGAAKNIQYF	TGTGCCAGCAGTGAATTAGCGGGAGCGGCCAAAAACATTCAGTACTTC
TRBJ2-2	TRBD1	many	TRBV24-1	CATSTGVDGELFF	TGTGCCACAAGTACAGGGGTAGACGGGGAGCTGTTTTTT
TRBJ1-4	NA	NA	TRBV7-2	CASSLVFGGNEKLFF	TGTGCCAGCAGCTTAGTTTTCGGGGGGAATGAAAAACTGTTTTTT
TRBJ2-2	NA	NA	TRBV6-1	CASSPQSYTGELFF	TGTGCCAGCAGTCCCCAATCCTACACCGGGGAGCTGTTTTTT
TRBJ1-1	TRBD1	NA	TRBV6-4	CASRKQGADTEAFF	TGTGCCAGCAGAAAACAGGGGGCGGATACTGAAGCTTTCTTT
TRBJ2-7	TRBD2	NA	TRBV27	CASNPRAGGSYEQYF	TGTGCCAGCAATCCGAGAGCGGGAGGGTCTTACGAGCAGTACTTC
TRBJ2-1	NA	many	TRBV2	CATSMTQNNEQFF	TGTGCCACCTCGATGACTCAAAACAATGAGCAGTTCTTC
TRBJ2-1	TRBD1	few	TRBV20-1	CSASSGTGGGNEQFF	TGCAGTGCTAGCAGTGGGACAGGGGGTGGGAATGAGCAGTTCTTC
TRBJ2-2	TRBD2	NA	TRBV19	CASSGRASGTGELFF	TGTGCCAGTAGCGGGAGGGCCTCGGGAACCGGGGAGCTGTTTTTT
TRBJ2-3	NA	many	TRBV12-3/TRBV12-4	CASSYLATAMGDTQYF	TGTGCCAGCAGTTACCTCGCCACGGCGATGGGAGATACGCAGTATTTT
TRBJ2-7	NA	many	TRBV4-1	CASSQDVSDEQYF	TGCGCCAGCAGCCAAGATGTGAGCGACGAGCAGTACTTC
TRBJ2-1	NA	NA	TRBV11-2	CASSLAGVNEQFF	TGTGCCAGCAGCTTAGCGGGGGTCAATGAGCAGTTCTTC
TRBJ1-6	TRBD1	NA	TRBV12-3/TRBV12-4	CASSIDRGSSPLHF	TGTGCCAGCAGCATTGACAGGGGGAGTTCACCCCTCCACTTT
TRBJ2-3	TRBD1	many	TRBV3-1	CASSLRGGSDTQYF	TGTGCCAGCAGCCTGAGAGGGGGCTCAGATACGCAGTATTTT
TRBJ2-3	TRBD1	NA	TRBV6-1	CASRRGQGSMYF	TGTGCCAGCAGACGGGGACAGGGGTCAATGTATTTT
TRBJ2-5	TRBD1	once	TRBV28	CASSSASPPRGLGETQYF	TGTGCCAGCAGTTCCGCCTCTCCCCCGAGGGGGCTCGGAGAGACCCAGTACTTC
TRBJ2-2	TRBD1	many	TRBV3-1	CASSRDRDGGELFF	TGTGCCAGCAGCCGGGACAGGGATGGCGGGGAGCTGTTTTTT
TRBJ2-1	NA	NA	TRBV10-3	CAISEPSDLVEQFF	TGTGCCATCAGTGAGCCCTCGGATCTAGTTGAGCAGTTCTTC
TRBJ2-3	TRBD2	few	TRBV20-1	CSATPLAGAYPDTQYF	TGCAGTGCTACTCCCCTAGCGGGAGCATATCCCGATACGCAGTATTTT
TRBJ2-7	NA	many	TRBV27	CASSERRGYEQYF	TGTGCCAGCAGCGAGCGAAGGGGTTACGAGCAGTACTTC
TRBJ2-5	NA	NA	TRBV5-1	CASSLVTGWSETQYF	TGTGCCAGCAGCTTGGTCACAGGGTGGTCAGAGACCCAGTACTTC
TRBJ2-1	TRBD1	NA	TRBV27	CASSFIGTGLGNEQFF	TGTGCCAGCAGTTTTATCGGGACAGGGTTGGGCAATGAGCAGTTCTTC
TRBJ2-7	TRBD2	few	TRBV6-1	CASQSGRAVRSEQYF	TGTGCCAGCCAAAGCGGGAGGGCCGTTCGTAGCGAGCAGTACTTC
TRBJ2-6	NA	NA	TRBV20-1	CSAKGPGANVLTF	TGCAGTGCTAAAGGGCCTGGGGCCAACGTCCTGACTTTC
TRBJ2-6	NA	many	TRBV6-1	CASSPFPPSSSGANVLTF	TGTGCCAGCAGTCCCTTCCCTCCGAGTAGTTCTGGGGCCAACGTCCTGACTTTC
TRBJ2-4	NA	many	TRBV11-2	CASSLVGVTDIQYF	TGTGCCAGCAGCTTGGTAGGGGTTACGGACATTCAGTACTTC
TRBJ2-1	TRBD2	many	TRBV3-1	CASSHLAGLYNEQFF	TGTGCCAGCAGCCATCTAGCGGGACTCTACAATGAGCAGTTCTTC
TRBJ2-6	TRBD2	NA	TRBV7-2	CASSLQAGANVLTF	TGTGCCAGCAGCCTCCAAGCGGGAGCCAACGTCCTGACTTTC
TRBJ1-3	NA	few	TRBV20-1	CSASNGGAGNTIYF	TGCAGTGCTAGTAATGGGGGAGCAGGAAACACCATATATTTT